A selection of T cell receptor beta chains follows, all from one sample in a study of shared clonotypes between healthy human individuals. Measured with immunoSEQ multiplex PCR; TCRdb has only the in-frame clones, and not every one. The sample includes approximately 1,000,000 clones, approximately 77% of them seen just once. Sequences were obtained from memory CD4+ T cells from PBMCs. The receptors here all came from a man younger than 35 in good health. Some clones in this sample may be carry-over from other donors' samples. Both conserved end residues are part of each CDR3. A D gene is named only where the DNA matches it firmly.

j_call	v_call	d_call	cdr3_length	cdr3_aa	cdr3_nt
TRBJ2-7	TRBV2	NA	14	CASSEFGSRYEQYF	TGTGCCAGCAGCGAATTCGGGAGTCGTTACGAGCAGTACTTC
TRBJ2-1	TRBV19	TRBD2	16	CASTGTSGSSYNEQFF	TGTGCCAGTACCGGGACTAGCGGGAGCTCCTACAATGAGCAGTTCTTC
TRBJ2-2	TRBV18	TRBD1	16	CASSPSRQGNTGELFF	TGTGCCAGCTCACCATCCCGACAGGGTAACACCGGGGAGCTGTTTTTT
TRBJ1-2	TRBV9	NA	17	CASSATLEGRGIYGYTF	TGTGCCAGCAGCGCCACGCTGGAGGGGCGGGGTATCTATGGCTACACCTTC
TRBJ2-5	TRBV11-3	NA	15	CASSGRGGSQETQYF	TGTGCCAGCAGCGGTAGGGGCGGCAGCCAAGAGACCCAGTACTTC
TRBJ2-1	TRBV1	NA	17	CTSSHARLAGGPNEQFF	TGCACCAGCAGCCACGCTCGACTAGCGGGAGGGCCGAATGAGCAGTTCTTC
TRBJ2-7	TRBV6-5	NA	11	CASSYSWEQYF	TGTGCCAGCAGTTACTCTTGGGAGCAGTACTTC
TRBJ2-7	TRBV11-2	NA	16	CASSGLTLLSSYEQYF	TGTGCCAGCAGCGGGCTGACACTCCTCTCCTCCTACGAGCAGTACTTC
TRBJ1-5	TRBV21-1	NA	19	CASSTSGQGRDKGNQPQHF	TGTGCCAGCAGCACCTCGGGACAGGGAAGGGATAAGGGCAATCAGCCCCAGCATTTT
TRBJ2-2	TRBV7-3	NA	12	CASSLSPGELFF	TGTGCCAGCAGCTTATCCCCCGGGGAGCTGTTTTTT
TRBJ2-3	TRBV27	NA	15	CASGQTYRSTDTQYF	TGTGCCAGCGGACAAACGTATAGGAGCACAGATACGCAGTATTTT